The 3 T cell receptor beta chains below come from one sample, sequenced in a study of shared clonotypes between healthy human individuals. TCRdb's copy holds only in-frame clones and misses some; the assay was immunoSEQ multiplex PCR. The table shows under 550,000 clones, with about 95% occurring only once. What was sequenced was naive CD4+ T cells sorted from blood. The subset is: CD45RA+ positively selected. The receptor set was obtained from a woman under 40 in good health.

This rearrangement joins TRBV6-1 to TRBJ1-5; D is unclear. V lost 7 bases, J lost 1 base, and 14 bases lay in between. CDR1 and CDR2 (germline): MNHNS, SASEGT. The CDR3 covers 15 residues. The CDR3 DNA reads TGTGCCAGCAAGGCGGCTGCCAGGAGCAATCAGCCCCAGCATTTT. This gives the protein CASKAAARSNQPQHF.

The J gene is TRBJ2-3, the V gene TRBV9, with 9 bases identical to TRBD2. Germline V gene data show CDR1 as SGDLS and CDR2 as YYNGEE. Unmatched junction bases numbered 3, after V lost 6 bases and J lost 1 base. The CDR3 runs to 14 residues. CDR3 DNA sequence: TGTGCCAGCAACCTAGCGGGACGCACAGATACGCAGTATTTT. Residues: CASNLAGRTDTQYF. The variable domain in full, with the rest retrieved from reference TRBV9 and TRBJ2-3, is DSGVTQTPKHLITATGQRVTLRCSPRSGDLSVYWYQQSLDQGLQFLIQYYNGEERAKGNILERFSAQQFPDLHSELNLSSLELGDSALYFCASNLAGRTDTQYFGPGTRLTVL.

The gene calls are TRBV6-5 and TRBJ1-3; D is uncertain. CDR1 is MNHEY and CDR2 is SVGAGI in the germline V gene. There are 15 residues in the CDR3. V lost 0 bases, J lost 0 bases, and 6 bases lay in between. The CDR3 DNA follows: TGTGCCAGCAGTTACTCGGCGGTCTCTGGAAACACCATATATTTT. Translation: CASSYSAVSGNTIYF.